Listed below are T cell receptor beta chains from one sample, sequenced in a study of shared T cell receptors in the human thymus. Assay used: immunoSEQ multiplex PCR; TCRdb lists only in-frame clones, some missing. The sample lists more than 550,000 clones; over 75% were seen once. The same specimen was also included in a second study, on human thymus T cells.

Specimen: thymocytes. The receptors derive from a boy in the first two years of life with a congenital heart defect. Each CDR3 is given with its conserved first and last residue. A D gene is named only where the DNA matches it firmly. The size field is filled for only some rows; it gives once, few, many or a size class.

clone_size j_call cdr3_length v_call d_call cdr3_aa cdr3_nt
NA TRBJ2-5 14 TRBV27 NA CASSPGTLTETQYF TGTGCCAGCAGCCCCGGGACACTGACCGAGACCCAGTACTTC
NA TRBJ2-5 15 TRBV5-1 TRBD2 CASSLDGGGRETQYF TGCGCCAGCAGCTTGGATGGCGGGGGGAGGGAGACCCAGTACTTC
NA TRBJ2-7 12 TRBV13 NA CASGKRAYEQYF TGTGCCAGCGGAAAGAGGGCCTACGAGCAGTACTTC
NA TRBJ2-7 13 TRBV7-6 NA CASSLGQRDEQYF TGTGCCAGCAGCTTAGGTCAGCGAGACGAGCAGTACTTC
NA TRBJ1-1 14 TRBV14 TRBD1 CASSQEHRRQGAFF TGTGCCAGCAGCCAAGAGCATAGGAGACAGGGAGCTTTCTTT
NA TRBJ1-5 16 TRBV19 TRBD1 CASSIPDREYNQPQHF TGTGCCAGTAGTATACCGGACAGGGAGTACAATCAGCCCCAGCATTTT
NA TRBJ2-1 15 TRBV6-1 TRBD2 CASSRLAGVYNEQFF TGTGCCAGCAGCCGACTAGCGGGAGTGTACAATGAGCAGTTCTTC
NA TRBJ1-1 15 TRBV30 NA CAWSDVAPPGTEAFF TGTGCCTGGAGCGACGTGGCTCCTCCGGGCACTGAAGCTTTCTTT
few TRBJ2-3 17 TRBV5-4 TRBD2 CASSLYLQRGVGDTQYF TGTGCCAGCAGCTTGTACTTACAGCGGGGGGTCGGGGATACGCAGTATTTT
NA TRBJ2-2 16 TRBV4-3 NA CASSQDWSSHTGELFF TGCGCCAGCAGCCAAGACTGGTCTAGTCACACCGGGGAGCTGTTTTTT
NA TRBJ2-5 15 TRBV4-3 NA CASSQDRLGRQTQYF TGCGCCAGCAGCCAAGATCGGCTAGGTCGGCAGACCCAGTACTTC
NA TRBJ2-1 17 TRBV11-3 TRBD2 CASSPQGRETSYNEQFF TGTGCCAGCAGCCCTCAAGGGCGGGAGACCTCCTACAATGAGCAGTTCTTC
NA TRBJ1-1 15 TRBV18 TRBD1 CASSPNRGINTEAFF TGTGCCAGCTCACCCAACAGGGGAATTAACACTGAAGCTTTCTTT
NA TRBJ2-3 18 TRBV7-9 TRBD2 CASSFLRLLSGSADTQYF TGTGCCAGCAGCTTCCTTCGGTTACTAAGCGGGAGTGCAGATACGCAGTATTTT
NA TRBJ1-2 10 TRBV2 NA CASRDYGYTF TGTGCCAGCCGCGACTATGGCTACACCTTC
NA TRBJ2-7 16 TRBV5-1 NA CASSPTRRLVPYEQYF TGCGCCAGCAGCCCGACCCGTCGACTAGTACCCTACGAGCAGTACTTC
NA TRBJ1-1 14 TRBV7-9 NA CASSLGGTDTEAFF TGTGCCAGCAGCTTGGGGGGGACCGATACTGAAGCTTTCTTT
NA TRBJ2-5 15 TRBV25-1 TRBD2 CASSVWRETPETQYF TGTGCCAGCAGTGTTTGGCGGGAGACCCCAGAGACCCAGTACTTC
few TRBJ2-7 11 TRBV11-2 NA CASSSRDYSTF TGTGCCAGCAGCTCCCGAGACTATTCCACTTTC
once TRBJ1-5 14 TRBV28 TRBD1 CASSFRQGRQPQHF TGTGCCAGCAGTTTTCGACAGGGGAGACAGCCCCAGCATTTT
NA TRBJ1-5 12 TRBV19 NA CASSIPNWSQHF TGTGCCAGTAGTATTCCTAATTGGTCCCAGCATTTT
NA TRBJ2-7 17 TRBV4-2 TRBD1 CASSQDSAQGEQREQYF TGTGCCAGCAGCCAAGATAGTGCCCAGGGGGAGCAACGCGAGCAGTACTTC
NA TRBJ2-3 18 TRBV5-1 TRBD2 CASSLVLAIAGFTDTQYF TGCGCCAGCAGCTTGGTACTCGCCATAGCGGGGTTCACAGATACGCAGTATTTT
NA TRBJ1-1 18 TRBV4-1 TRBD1 CASSQAGGPGQGFVEAFF TGCGCCAGCAGCCAAGCGGGGGGACCGGGACAGGGGTTTGTGGAAGCTTTCTTT
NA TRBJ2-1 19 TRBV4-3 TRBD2 CASSQDPGLGRQWRDEQFF TGCGCCAGCAGCCAAGATCCGGGACTAGGTCGTCAGTGGAGGGATGAGCAGTTCTTC
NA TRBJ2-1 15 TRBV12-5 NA CASGLRPVADNEQFF TGTGCTAGTGGTTTGCGACCTGTAGCGGACAATGAGCAGTTCTTC
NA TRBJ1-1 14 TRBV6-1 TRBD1 CASSGGQTNTEAFF TGTGCCAGCAGTGGGGGACAGACGAACACTGAAGCTTTCTTT
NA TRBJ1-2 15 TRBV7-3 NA CASSLKKQGDYGYTF TGTGCCAGCAGCTTAAAGAAACAGGGTGACTATGGCTACACCTTC
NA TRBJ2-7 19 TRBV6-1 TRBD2 CASSELREANIGNSYEQYF TGTGCCAGCAGTGAGTTGCGGGAGGCAAACATTGGAAACTCCTACGAGCAGTACTTC
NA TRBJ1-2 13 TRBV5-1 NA CASSLIETVGYTF TGCGCCAGCAGCTTAATCGAAACAGTCGGCTACACCTTC
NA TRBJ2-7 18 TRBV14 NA CASSQNSESYEAEDEQYF TGTGCCAGCAGCCAAAACTCGGAATCCTACGAGGCGGAGGACGAGCAGTACTTC
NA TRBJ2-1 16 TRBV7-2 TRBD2 CASSPLLAGTYNEQFF TGTGCCAGCAGCCCCCTGTTAGCGGGTACCTACAATGAGCAGTTCTTC
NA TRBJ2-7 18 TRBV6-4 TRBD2 CASSDSREKREVPYEQYF TGTGCCAGCAGTGACAGCAGGGAAAAGCGGGAGGTTCCCTACGAGCAGTACTTC
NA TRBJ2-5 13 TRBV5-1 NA CASSRVVVETQYF TGCGCCAGCAGCCGGGTTGTTGTGGAGACCCAGTACTTC
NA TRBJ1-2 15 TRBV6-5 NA CASSYVEGNHYGYTF TGTGCCAGCAGTTACGTGGAGGGGAATCACTATGGCTACACCTTC
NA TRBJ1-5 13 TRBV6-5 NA CASSFRGDQPQHF TGTGCCAGCAGCTTCCGAGGTGATCAGCCCCAGCATTTT
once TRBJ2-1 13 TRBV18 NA CASSLTDLYEQFF TGTGCCAGCTCACTAACGGACTTGTATGAGCAGTTCTTC
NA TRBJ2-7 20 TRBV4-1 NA CASSPSTGRMDPFGSYEQYF TGCGCCAGCAGCCCCTCCACAGGACGGATGGACCCCTTTGGTAGCTACGAGCAGTACTTC